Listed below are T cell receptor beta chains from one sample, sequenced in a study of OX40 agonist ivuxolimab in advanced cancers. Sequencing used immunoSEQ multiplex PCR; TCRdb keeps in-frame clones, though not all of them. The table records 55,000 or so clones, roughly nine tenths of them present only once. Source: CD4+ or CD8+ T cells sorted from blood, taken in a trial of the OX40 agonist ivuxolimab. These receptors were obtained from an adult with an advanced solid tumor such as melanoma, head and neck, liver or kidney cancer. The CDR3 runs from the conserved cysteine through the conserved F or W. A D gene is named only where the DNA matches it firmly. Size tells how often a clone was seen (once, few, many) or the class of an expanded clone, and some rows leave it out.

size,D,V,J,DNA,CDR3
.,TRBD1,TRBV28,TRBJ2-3,TGTGCCAGCAGTCCACGGACAGGGGGCCTCACAGATACGCAGTATTTT,CASSPRTGGLTDTQYF
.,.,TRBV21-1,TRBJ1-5,TGTGCCAGCAACGCACAAGGGGGTTATAGCAATCAGCCCCAGCATTTT,CASNAQGGYSNQPQHF
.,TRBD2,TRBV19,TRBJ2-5,TGTGCCAGTAGTAAGCCCCGGACTAGCGGGGGGGCTGAGGCCTATGGGGCCCAGTACTTC,CASSKPRTSGGAEAYGAQYF
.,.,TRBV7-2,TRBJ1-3,TGTGCCAGCAGCTTCACCTCTGGAAACACCATATATTTT,CASSFTSGNTIYF
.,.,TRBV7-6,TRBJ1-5,TGTGCCAGCAGCTTAGCCCCTGAAGGGGTAGGCAATCAGCCCCAGCATTTT,CASSLAPEGVGNQPQHF
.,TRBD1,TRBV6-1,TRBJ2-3,TGTGCCAGCAGTGGGGGACAGGGGTCCACAGATACGCAGTATTTT,CASSGGQGSTDTQYF
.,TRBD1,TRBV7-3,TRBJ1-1,TGTGCCAGCAGCTTAGAAGGGGGCTTGAACACTGAAGCTTTCTTT,CASSLEGGLNTEAFF
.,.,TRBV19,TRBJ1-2,TGTGCCAGTAGTACCTTTACAGGGAACTATGGCTACACCTTC,CASSTFTGNYGYTF
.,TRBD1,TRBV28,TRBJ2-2,TGTGCCAGCAGGAAACAGGGGGCGAGCACCGGGGAGCTGTTTTTT,CASRKQGASTGELFF
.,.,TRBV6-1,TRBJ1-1,TGTGCCAGCAGTCCGGGAGGGTCGGCCACTGAAGCTTTCTTT,CASSPGGSATEAFF
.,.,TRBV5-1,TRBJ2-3,TGCGCCAGCAGCGAATCATCAGGGGGAGGTGGCACAGATACGCAGTATTTT,CASSESSGGGGTDTQYF
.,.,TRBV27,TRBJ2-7,TGTGCCAGCAGTTTAGAGCACGGGTGGTACGAGCAGTACTTC,CASSLEHGWYEQYF
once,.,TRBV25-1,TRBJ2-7,TGTGCCAGCTCCATGTTCGTGGGACGGCCGTACTTC,CASSMFVGRPYF
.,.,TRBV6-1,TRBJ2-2,TGTGCCAGCAGTGAATCAAGGGGGAGAAACACCGGGGAGCTGTTTTTT,CASSESRGRNTGELFF
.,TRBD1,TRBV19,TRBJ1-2,TGTGCCAGTAGTGACAGGGACTATGGCTACACCTTC,CASSDRDYGYTF
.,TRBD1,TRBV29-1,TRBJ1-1,TGCAGCGTTGAAGATCCAGGGGGGGGTCGGGACACTGAAGCTTTCTTT,CSVEDPGGGRDTEAFF
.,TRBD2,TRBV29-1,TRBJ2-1,TGCAGCGTTCCCTGGGGCGGGGGGGATGAGCAGTTCTTC,CSVPWGGGDEQFF
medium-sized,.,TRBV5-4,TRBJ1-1,TGTGCCAGCAGCTTACAGGGTGTGGCCACTGAAGCTTTCTTT,CASSLQGVATEAFF
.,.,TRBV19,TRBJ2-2,TGTGCCAGTAGTACCCCCTGGGAGACCGGGGAGCTGTTTTTT,CASSTPWETGELFF
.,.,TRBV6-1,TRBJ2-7,TGTGCCAGCAGAAGGACTGTACCCTACGAGCAGTACTTC,CASRRTVPYEQYF
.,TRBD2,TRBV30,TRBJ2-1,TGTGCCTGGAGTTCTACTAGCGGGGGGGCCGCCTACAATGAGCAGTTCTTC,CAWSSTSGGAAYNEQFF
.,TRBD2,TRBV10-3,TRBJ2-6,TGTGCCATCAGTGCGGGAGGGATAGCTGGGGCCAACGTCCTGACTTTC,CAISAGGIAGANVLTF
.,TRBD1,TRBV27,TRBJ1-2,TGTGCCAGCAGTGGGGTGTCCGGGACAGACCCTCAAGGCTACACCTTC,CASSGVSGTDPQGYTF
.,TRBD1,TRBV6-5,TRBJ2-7,TGTGCCAGCAGTGAACAGACAGGGTTGGGCGAGCAGTACTTC,CASSEQTGLGEQYF
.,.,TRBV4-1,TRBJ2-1,TGCGCCAGCAGCCAAGACCGGGTCGAGTTCTTC,CASSQDRVEFF
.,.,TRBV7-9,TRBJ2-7,TGTGCCAGCAGCTTAGCAGGCAGGGGAGAGCAGTACTTC,CASSLAGRGEQYF
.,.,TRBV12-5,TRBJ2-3,TGTGCTAGTCGGCTCGGGGCCACAGATACGCAGTATTTT,CASRLGATDTQYF